A selection of T cell receptor beta chains follows, all from one sample in a study of CD8 T cells in Susac syndrome. Via MiXCR, TCRdb re-called the immunoSEQ multiplex PCR reads, giving one row per CDR3 protein. The sample lists some 130,000 distinct CDR3 sequences, approximately 90% occurring once. The material sequenced was CD8+ T cells from PBMCs. The receptors here all came from a human donor with multiple sclerosis. Both conserved end residues are part of each CDR3. Each record gives: V gene, D gene, clone size, J gene, CDR3 DNA, CDR3 protein. A D gene is named only where the DNA matches it firmly. Only part of the rows carry a size: once, few, many, or a class if the clone is expanded.

V gene: TRBV12-3/TRBV12-4; D gene: NA; clone size: NA; J gene: TRBJ1-1; CDR3 DNA: TGTGCCAGCAGTGAGGGGTGGGGTGAAGCTTTCTTT; CDR3 protein: CASSEGWGEAFF
V gene: TRBV10-3; D gene: TRBD1; clone size: NA; J gene: TRBJ2-7; CDR3 DNA: TGTGCCATCAATCCGGACAGGGACTACGAGCAGTACTTC; CDR3 protein: CAINPDRDYEQYF
V gene: TRBV24-1; D gene: NA; clone size: NA; J gene: TRBJ1-2; CDR3 DNA: TGTGCCACCAGTGATTTAGGAGGCTACACCTTC; CDR3 protein: CATSDLGGYTF
V gene: TRBV2; D gene: TRBD2; clone size: NA; J gene: TRBJ2-2; CDR3 DNA: TGTGCCAGCAGGACTAGCGGTCTTACCGGGGAGCTGTTTTTT; CDR3 protein: CASRTSGLTGELFF
V gene: TRBV7-2; D gene: NA; clone size: NA; J gene: TRBJ2-3; CDR3 DNA: TGTGCCAGCAGCCCCGGGACTTCGGATACGCAGTATTTT; CDR3 protein: CASSPGTSDTQYF
V gene: TRBV27; D gene: NA; clone size: NA; J gene: TRBJ2-2; CDR3 DNA: TGTGCCAGCAGTTTAGTCACGAATCTATCCGGGGAGCTGTTTTTT; CDR3 protein: CASSLVTNLSGELFF
V gene: TRBV28; D gene: NA; clone size: NA; J gene: TRBJ1-1; CDR3 DNA: TGTGCCAGCAGTCCTCGATTGGGTGGAACTGAAGCTTTCTTT; CDR3 protein: CASSPRLGGTEAFF
V gene: TRBV5-4; D gene: NA; clone size: NA; J gene: TRBJ1-1; CDR3 DNA: TGTGCCAGCAGCTCCGGCCCGTTTGAAGCTTTCTTT; CDR3 protein: CASSSGPFEAFF
V gene: TRBV7-2; D gene: NA; clone size: NA; J gene: TRBJ2-7; CDR3 DNA: TGTGCCAGCAGCCACGGAGGGGAGCGAGTCGAGCAGTACTTC; CDR3 protein: CASSHGGERVEQYF
V gene: TRBV5-6; D gene: TRBD1; clone size: NA; J gene: TRBJ2-7; CDR3 DNA: TGTGCCTCCCATGCAGGGGGTGCCTACGAGCAGTACTTC; CDR3 protein: CASHAGGAYEQYF
V gene: TRBV2; D gene: TRBD1; clone size: NA; J gene: TRBJ2-7; CDR3 DNA: TGTGCCAGCAGTGGCGGGACAGGGGAATACTTC; CDR3 protein: CASSGGTGEYF
V gene: TRBV12-5; D gene: NA; clone size: once; J gene: TRBJ2-6; CDR3 DNA: TGTGCTAGTGGTTTGCCCCCAGGGACTGGGGCCAACGTCCTGACTTTC; CDR3 protein: CASGLPPGTGANVLTF
V gene: TRBV5-1; D gene: TRBD1; clone size: NA; J gene: TRBJ1-4; CDR3 DNA: TGCGCCAGCAGCTTGCTGGGACAGCCGAATGAAAAACTGTTTTTT; CDR3 protein: CASSLLGQPNEKLFF
V gene: TRBV6-2/TRBV6-3; D gene: NA; clone size: NA; J gene: TRBJ2-2; CDR3 DNA: TGTGCCAGCAGTGACCTCTGGGCGGGACTCTACACCGGGGAGCTGTTTTTT; CDR3 protein: CASSDLWAGLYTGELFF
V gene: TRBV7-2; D gene: TRBD2; clone size: NA; J gene: TRBJ2-7; CDR3 DNA: TGTGCCAGCAGCTCTTCCTCCTCGGGACTATCCTACGAGCAGTACTTC; CDR3 protein: CASSSSSSGLSYEQYF
V gene: TRBV28; D gene: NA; clone size: NA; J gene: TRBJ1-2; CDR3 DNA: TGTGCCAGCAGGATGACAGAGAACTATGGCTACACCTTC; CDR3 protein: CASRMTENYGYTF
V gene: TRBV3-1; D gene: TRBD2; clone size: NA; J gene: TRBJ2-1; CDR3 DNA: TGTGCCAGCAGCCAAGATGGCAGCGGGGTCTACAATGAGCAGTTCTTC; CDR3 protein: CASSQDGSGVYNEQFF
V gene: TRBV6-5; D gene: NA; clone size: NA; J gene: TRBJ1-4; CDR3 DNA: TGTGCCAGCAGACCTACTGATTCCTTTGGGGAAAAACTGTTTTTT; CDR3 protein: CASRPTDSFGEKLFF
V gene: TRBV30; D gene: NA; clone size: NA; J gene: TRBJ2-5; CDR3 DNA: TGTGCCTGGAGTGTCGTATCGGCTCGACAGTACCAAGAGACCCAGTACTTC; CDR3 protein: CAWSVVSARQYQETQYF
V gene: TRBV7-9; D gene: NA; clone size: NA; J gene: TRBJ2-1; CDR3 DNA: TGTGCCAGCAGCTTAGTTCTAGTTGGCAATGAGCAGTTCTTC; CDR3 protein: CASSLVLVGNEQFF
V gene: TRBV5-1; D gene: NA; clone size: NA; J gene: TRBJ1-1; CDR3 DNA: TGCGCCAGCAGCTTGATCGGGGTGACAGAGAACACTGAAGCTTTCTTT; CDR3 protein: CASSLIGVTENTEAFF
V gene: TRBV2; D gene: NA; clone size: NA; J gene: TRBJ1-3; CDR3 DNA: TGTGCCAGCAGTGGAAACACCATATATTTT; CDR3 protein: CASSGNTIYF
V gene: TRBV29-1; D gene: NA; clone size: NA; J gene: TRBJ1-1; CDR3 DNA: TGCAGCGTCCCTACCCTGGACACTGAAGCTTTCTTT; CDR3 protein: CSVPTLDTEAFF
V gene: TRBV15; D gene: NA; clone size: NA; J gene: TRBJ2-3; CDR3 DNA: TGTGCCACCAGCCCCCGGACGGACAATACGCAGTATTTT; CDR3 protein: CATSPRTDNTQYF
V gene: TRBV20-1; D gene: NA; clone size: NA; J gene: TRBJ2-5; CDR3 DNA: TGCAGTGCTTGGGGGAGAGGGGACCAAGAGACCCAGTACTTC; CDR3 protein: CSAWGRGDQETQYF
V gene: TRBV20-1; D gene: NA; clone size: NA; J gene: TRBJ2-1; CDR3 DNA: TGCAGTGCTAGAGATTATATCGGGAGCATCTACAATGAGCAGTTCTTC; CDR3 protein: CSARDYIGSIYNEQFF
V gene: TRBV11-2; D gene: NA; clone size: NA; J gene: TRBJ2-7; CDR3 DNA: TGTGCCAGCAGCAGCCGAGAGGGCGGCTCCTACGAGCAGTACTTC; CDR3 protein: CASSSREGGSYEQYF